These 19 T cell receptor beta chains came from one sample sequenced in a study of blood T cell repertoires in COVID-19. Sequencing used immunoSEQ multiplex PCR; TCRdb keeps in-frame clones, though not all of them. Among just over 250,000 clones, approximately 88% were seen once, and the ten largest hold roughly a tenth. Material: peripheral blood. All receptors come from a woman in her 70s with COVID-19, enrolled during active disease.

DNA of the CDR3: TGTGCCAGCATTCCCCGGGACTATAATTCACCCCTCCACTTT. Translated, it gives CASIPRDYNSPLHF. The J gene is TRBJ1-6, the V gene TRBV6-5; D is unresolved. Germline CDR1 and CDR2: MNHEY and SVGAGI. Trimming shortened V by 7 bases and J by 3 bases, and 10 bases separated the two germline ends. The CDR3 is 14 amino acids.

The chain joins TRBV30 to TRBJ1-5, with D possibly being TRBD1 (6 bases). This CDR3 region has 14 residues. Germline CDR1 reads GTSNPN; CDR2 reads SVGIG (reference sequence). Trimming removed 3 bases from V and 1 base from J, with 10 bases in between. DNA of the CDR3: TGTGCCTGGAGCAGAGGACAGAGCAATCAGCCCCAGCATTTT. It translates to CAWSRGQSNQPQHF.

The V and J genes are TRBV15 and TRBJ2-7; maybe TRBD1 (5 bases). The germline V gene encodes CDR1 LNHNV and CDR2 YYDKDF (reference sequence). V dropped 0 bases and J dropped 6 bases, with 15 bases sitting between them. The CDR3 is made up of 15 amino acids. CDR3 DNA sequence: TGTGCCACCAGCAGAGATAACTTCATAAGGGGCGAGCAGTACTTC. Protein product: CATSRDNFIRGEQYF.

The rearrangement joins TRBV3-1 (or the pseudogene TRBV3-2) to TRBJ1-2; D is unresolved. The germline V gene encodes CDR1 LGHDT and CDR2 YNNKEL (reference sequence). V shed 3 bases and J shed 4 bases, with 12 bases lying between them. The CDR3 spans 14 residues. CDR3 protein: CASSHIQTPYGYTF. The DNA for the CDR3 is TGTGCCAGCAGCCATATACAGACCCCCTATGGCTACACCTTC.

This clone was seen once. The V and J genes are TRBV25-1 and TRBJ2-3; D uncertain. The germline V and J ends were trimmed by 1 base and 2 bases, with 13 bases remaining between them. The CDR3 is 16 amino acids. Germline CDR1 is MGHDK and CDR2 is SYGVNS. For the CDR3, the DNA is TGTGCCAGCAGTGAATTAGGCTGGAGTCACACAGATACGCAGTATTTT. Its translation is CASSELGWSHTDTQYF. Using reference TRBV25-1 and TRBJ2-3 for the parts outside the CDR3, the full variable domain is EADIYQTPRYLVIGTGKKITLECSQTMGHDKMYWYQQDPGMELHLIHYSYGVNSTEKGDLSSESTVSRIRTEHFPLTLESARPSHTSQYLCASSELGWSHTDTQYFGPGTRLTVL.

The rearrangement joins TRBV29-1 to TRBJ2-1; 10 nucleotides line up with TRBD2. V dropped 6 bases and J dropped 2; count of bases not matched to a gene: 7. This CDR3 is built from 15 residues. CDR1 is SQVTM, CDR2 ANQGSEA, per germline. The CDR3 sequence: CSVGRAGGAYNEQFF. DNA for the CDR3: TGCAGCGTCGGACGAGCGGGAGGGGCCTACAATGAGCAGTTCTTC.

This rearrangement joins TRBV29-1 to TRBJ2-5; TRBD2 matches at 11 bases. The V and J ends lost 7 bases and 5 bases, in that order; junction bases with no gene match: 15. CDR3 length: 16 residues. Germline V lookup: CDR1 SQVTM, CDR2 ANQGSEA. The CDR3: CSASLTSGAGGETQYF. The CDR3 DNA follows: TGCAGCGCCTCGCTGACTAGCGGGGCTGGTGGGGAGACCCAGTACTTC. Full variable domain (outside the CDR3, taken from reference TRBV29-1 and TRBJ2-5): SAVISQKPSRDICQRGTSLTIQCQVDSQVTMMFWYRQQPGQSLTLIATANQGSEATYESGFVIDKFPISRPNLTFSTLTVSNMSPEDSSIYLCSASLTSGAGGETQYFGPGTRLLVL.

This clone appeared a single time. The chain has TRBV4-2 and TRBJ2-1; TRBD2 is a possible D gene (6 bases). The CDR3 is 13 residues long. Trimming cost V 1 base and J 9 bases, with 10 bases left between them. Germline V lookup: CDR1 LGHNA, CDR2 YNFKEQ. This chain's CDR3 is CASSQVGSGEQFF. The CDR3 DNA sequence: TGTGCCAGCAGCCAAGTCGGTAGCGGTGAGCAGTTCTTC.

This sequence joins TRBV5-1 and TRBJ2-7, with TRBD1 matching 7 bases. The junction had 7 bases not matched to a gene; V was cut back by 4 bases and J by 3 bases. The germline gives CDR1 SGHRS, CDR2 YFSETQ. The CDR3 consists of 14 residues. The CDR3 loop reads CASSPRTGDYEQYF. CDR3 nucleotide sequence: TGCGCCAGCAGCCCAAGGACAGGAGACTACGAGCAGTACTTC.

The J gene is TRBJ2-3, the V gene TRBV5-5; the match to TRBD2 covers 7 bases. Looked up from germline, CDR1 is SGHKS and CDR2 is YYEKEE (reference sequence). V trimming: 0 bases; J trimming: 8 bases; junction bases outside the gene matches: 9. CDR3 length equals 15 residues. The CDR3 nucleotides are TGTGCCAGCAGCTTGGGGGCGGGAGACCCGGGTACGCAGTATTTT. Its translation is CASSLGAGDPGTQYF.

The chain employs TRBV5-4 and TRBJ2-5, with TRBD2 identical over 16 bases. The ends lost 4 bases at V and 4 bases at J; junction bases unmatched: 4. CDR3 length: 16 amino acids. Looked up from germline, CDR1 is SGHNT and CDR2 is YYREEE (reference sequence). CDR3 nucleotide sequence: TGTGCCAGCAGCCCGGGACTAGCGGGAGGGGGAGAGACCCAGTACTTC. Amino acid sequence: CASSPGLAGGGETQYF.

V gene TRBV5-5 combines with J gene TRBJ1-4; D is perhaps TRBD1 (5 bases). The length of the CDR3 is 15 residues. Deletions cut 1 base from V and 4 bases from J, with 11 bases between. The germline CDR1 and CDR2 sequences are SGHKS and YYEKEE (reference sequence). The CDR3 nucleotides read TGTGCCAGCAGCTTGCTGGGAGGGGTTAATGAAAAACTGTTTTTT. It yields the protein CASSLLGGVNEKLFF.

This chain uses TRBV5-6 with TRBJ1-4; D gene unclear. Trimming took off 3 bases at V and 7 bases at J, with 10 bases between the two ends. The CDR3 totals 13 residues. CDR1 is SGHDT, CDR2 YYEEEE, per germline. The CDR3 protein is CASSSPEGEKLFF. The CDR3 region has the DNA TGTGCCAGCAGCTCTCCAGAGGGTGAAAAACTGTTTTTT.

The chain recombines TRBV3-1 (or the pseudogene TRBV3-2) with TRBJ1-4, with 7 bases that match TRBD1. There are 15 residues in the CDR3. After removal of 1 base from V and 5 bases from J, the junction contained 4 bases not matched to a gene. Germline V gene sequence: CDR1 LGHDT, CDR2 YNNKEL (reference sequence). CDR3 nucleotides: TGTGCCAGCAGCCAAGCCCAGGGGGGAAATGAAAAACTGTTTTTT. Protein: CASSQAQGGNEKLFF.

The chain has TRBV3-1 (or the pseudogene TRBV3-2) and TRBJ2-3, with a possible D match to TRBD1 (5 bases). Germline CDR1 is LGHDT and CDR2 is YNNKEL (reference sequence). The germline V and J ends were trimmed by 3 bases and 4 bases, with 17 bases remaining between them. The CDR3 loop spans 16 amino acids. CDR3 DNA: TGTGCCAGCAGCCAGATAGGGGCCATCGTGGCAGATACGCAGTATTTT. It translates to CASSQIGAIVADTQYF.

This chain uses TRBV10-3 with TRBJ2-5; no clear D. The germline V gene encodes CDR1 ENHRY and CDR2 SYGVKD. This CDR3 region has 12 residues. Trimming cost V 10 bases and J 1 base, with 10 bases left between them. Here the CDR3 DNA reads TGTGCCAGTTCAGAAACCCAAGAGACCCAGTACTTC. Its translation: CASSETQETQYF.

This chain joins TRBV27 and TRBJ2-1; D not resolved. CDR1 and CDR2 from the germline V gene are MNHEY and SMNVEV (reference sequence). Between the trimmed V and J ends, which lost 6 bases and 7 bases, there was a span of 7 bases. The CDR3 has 11 amino acids. The CDR3 DNA is TGTGCCAGCAGCCAGGCGAATGAGCAGTTCTTC. It encodes CASSQANEQFF.

This chain uses TRBV3-1 (or the pseudogene TRBV3-2) with TRBJ1-4; D may be TRBD1 (6 bases). Germline V gene lookup returns CDR1 LGHDT and CDR2 YNNKEL (reference sequence). V was pared by 6 bases and J by 4 bases, with 15 bases between. The CDR3 extends over 15 amino acids. CDR3 protein: CASRSTGLGNEKLFF. The CDR3 region has the DNA TGTGCCAGCAGATCTACAGGGTTAGGTAATGAAAAACTGTTTTTT.

The chain combines TRBV5-1 with TRBJ2-3; possibly TRBD1 for D (5 bases). Deletions cut 5 bases from V and 1 base from J, with 11 bases between. This CDR3 comprises 14 residues. From germline, CDR1 is SGHRS and CDR2 YFSETQ. The CDR3 reads CASRRATGTDTQYF. CDR3 in DNA: TGCGCCAGCAGACGAGCGACAGGCACAGATACGCAGTATTTT.